The 16 T cell receptor beta chains below all came from one sample that was sequenced in a study of T-cell reconstitution after alpha-beta-depleted transplantation in children. Preparation of the TCRbeta library involved a method that used unique molecular identifiers. TCRdb fed the PCR reads into MiXCR, producing one record per CDR3 protein. The data show about 270,000 distinct CDR3 sequences, with roughly 9.5% seen just once and roughly a tenth held by the top ten. The sequencing used PBMCs from the stem cell graft donor, collected from the stem cell graft. These receptors were collected from a human donor who donated a stem cell graft to a child with SCID.

This chain uses TRBV20-1 with TRBJ2-3, with D perhaps TRBD1 or TRBD2 (5 bases each). The CDR3 length is 16 residues. Trimming cost V 0 bases and J 5 bases, with 18 bases left between them. CDR1 is DFQATT, CDR2 SNEGSKA, per germline (reference sequence). For the CDR3, the DNA is TGCAGTGCTAGAGACAATCCGGGGCTTGTTAAAGATACGCAGTATTTT. It codes for CSARDNPGLVKDTQYF.

This clonotype was picked up a small number of times. V is TRBV20-1 and J is TRBJ1-5; TRBD1 agrees at 7 bases. The V gene end was trimmed by 4 bases and the J gene end by 5 bases; junction bases not matched to a gene: 11. CDR3 size: 15 residues. Per the germline V gene, CDR1 is DFQATT and CDR2 is SNEGSKA (reference sequence). The CDR3 reads CSATIVQGKDQPQHF. The CDR3 DNA reads TGCAGTGCTACTATTGTACAGGGGAAGGATCAGCCCCAGCATTTT.

This clonotype was observed a few times. The rearrangement joins TRBV5-1 to TRBJ2-1; D possibly corresponds to TRBD2 (6 bases). V dropped 4 bases and J dropped 2 bases, with 13 bases sitting between them. The CDR3 is 15 amino acids. CDR1 is SGHRS, CDR2 YFSETQ, per germline. The CDR3 nucleotides are TGCGCCAGCAGCCCGGGGGTTTTTGCCTACAATGAGCAGTTCTTC. This codes for CASSPGVFAYNEQFF.

A few counts support this clonotype. The chain combines TRBV20-1 with TRBJ2-7; possibly TRBD2 for D (6 bases). The germline CDR1 and CDR2 sequences are DFQATT and SNEGSKA (reference sequence). V lost 6 bases and J 3 bases, leaving 18 bases between the germline ends. CDR3 length: 14 amino acids. The CDR3 DNA is TGCAGTGCAAACTCGGGACTGAATCTCTACGAGCAGTACTTC. Amino acid sequence: CSANSGLNLYEQYF.

This chain uses TRBV9 with TRBJ1-1, with TRBD1 identical over 7 bases. Germline-derived CDR1 and CDR2 are SGDLS and YYNGEE. The CDR3 covers 13 residues. V shed 3 bases and J 6 bases; nucleotides not matched to a gene: 5. CDR3 sequence (DNA): TGTGCCAGCAGCGAATTACAGGGGTCTGAAGCTTTCTTT. It translates to CASSELQGSEAFF.

In this sample, this clonotype turned up many times. The chain carries TRBV6-1 and TRBJ2-1, with D unclear. CDR3 size: 14 residues. CDR1 is MNHNS, CDR2 SASEGT, per germline. Trimming took 0 bases from V and 3 from J, leaving 6 bases between them. The CDR3, as DNA: TGTGCCAGCAGTGAAGCGGGCGGCTACAATGAGCAGTTCTTC. Its translation: CASSEAGGYNEQFF.

The J gene is TRBJ2-7, the V gene TRBV7-9; possible D gene TRBD1, 5 bases. Germline V lookup: CDR1 SEHNR, CDR2 FQNEAQ (reference sequence). The CDR3 contains 13 residues. V lost 4 bases to trimming and J lost 4 bases, with 11 bases between them. CDR3 bases: TGTGCCAGCAGCTCAAAGGGGCCGTACGAGCAGTACTTC. This gives the protein CASSSKGPYEQYF.

In its sample, this clonotype was seen a few times. J is TRBJ1-1 and V is TRBV6-1, with 7 positions matching TRBD1. CDR1 MNHNS and CDR2 SASEGT come from the germline V gene. The CDR3 is made up of 15 amino acids. V dropped 8 bases and J dropped 0; count of bases not matched to a gene: 9. The CDR3 coding sequence is TGTGCCAGCGCCGGGACAGCCTTCATGAACACTGAAGCTTTCTTT. It is translated as CASAGTAFMNTEAFF.

This clonotype showed up just a few times. The V call is TRBV5-1, the J call TRBJ2-2, with D unclear. There are 13 residues in the CDR3. The germline V gene has CDR1 SGHRS and CDR2 YFSETQ. V lost 7 bases to trimming and J lost 3 bases, with 10 bases between them. As DNA, the CDR3 is TGCGCCAGCGCACCAGAGGACACCGGGGAGCTGTTTTTT. This sequence encodes CASAPEDTGELFF.

This clonotype occurred many times. The V gene is TRBV20-1, the J gene TRBJ2-5, with 10 bases matching TRBD2. Trimming took 1 base from V and 7 from J; bases not matched to a gene: 6. Germline values: CDR1 DFQATT, CDR2 SNEGSKA (reference sequence). This CDR3 has 14 residues. The CDR3 DNA follows: TGCAGTGCTAGAGCCGCGGGACTAGCGAGGACCCAGTACTTC. This gives the protein CSARAAGLARTQYF.

This clonotype was counted many times. The V and J genes are TRBV5-1 and TRBJ2-7; D is perhaps TRBD1 (5 bases). Germline values: CDR1 SGHRS, CDR2 YFSETQ. The CDR3 runs 14 residues. The ends were cut back, 1 base at V and 2 bases at J, with 10 bases in the middle. CDR3 DNA sequence: TGCGCCAGCAGCTTGACAGGTGAAGCCTACGAGCAGTACTTC. Translating it yields CASSLTGEAYEQYF.

The rearrangement links TRBV12-3 or TRBV12-4 to TRBJ1-6, with D perhaps TRBD1 (6 bases). The ends were cut back, 6 bases at V and 5 bases at J, with 11 bases in the middle. The CDR3 has 14 amino acids. CDR3 residues: CASRDSAHNSPLHF. Here the CDR3 DNA reads TGTGCCAGCAGGGACAGCGCGCATAATTCACCCCTCCACTTT.

In this sample, this clonotype turned up a few times. V usage is TRBV7-6 and J usage is TRBJ2-1; D is tentatively TRBD1 or TRBD2 (6 bases each). The germline V gene has CDR1 SGHVS and CDR2 FNYEAQ. The V end was cut by 1 base, the J end by 3 bases, with 13 bases between. This CDR3 is 16 amino acids long. In DNA, the CDR3 is TGTGCCAGCAGCTTAGTCACGGGGGCCCTCTACAATGAGCAGTTCTTC. This codes for CASSLVTGALYNEQFF.

This clonotype was seen repeatedly, ten times or more. The rearrangement uses TRBV5-1 and TRBJ1-5; TRBD1 aligns across 8 bases. The germline CDR1 and CDR2 sequences are SGHRS and YFSETQ. CDR3 length equals 15 residues. V lost 4 bases, J lost 2 bases, and 5 bases stayed unmatched. The CDR3 sequence is CASSPGGRGNQPQHF. The CDR3 bases are TGCGCCAGCAGCCCAGGGGGCAGAGGCAATCAGCCCCAGCATTTT.

This clonotype was picked up a small number of times. The chain couples TRBV20-1 to TRBJ2-5; D remains ambiguous. This CDR3 contains 14 residues. The germline V gene has CDR1 DFQATT and CDR2 SNEGSKA (reference sequence). With 6 bases removed from V and 5 bases from J, the gap between germline ends came to 19 bases. CDR3 sequence reads: CSAFSPGNHETQYF. In nucleotides, the CDR3 is TGCAGTGCCTTCAGTCCAGGAAATCATGAGACCCAGTACTTC.

This clonotype was observed at least ten times. The chain joins TRBV6-1 to TRBJ2-1, with 15 bases that match TRBD2. Germline CDR1 MNHNS, CDR2 SASEGT. V was clipped by 6 bases and J by 5 bases; unmatched bases: 5. This CDR3 contains 16 residues. CDR3 protein: CASSRTSGGANNEQFF. The CDR3 bases are TGTGCCAGCAGCCGGACTAGCGGGGGGGCCAACAATGAGCAGTTCTTC.